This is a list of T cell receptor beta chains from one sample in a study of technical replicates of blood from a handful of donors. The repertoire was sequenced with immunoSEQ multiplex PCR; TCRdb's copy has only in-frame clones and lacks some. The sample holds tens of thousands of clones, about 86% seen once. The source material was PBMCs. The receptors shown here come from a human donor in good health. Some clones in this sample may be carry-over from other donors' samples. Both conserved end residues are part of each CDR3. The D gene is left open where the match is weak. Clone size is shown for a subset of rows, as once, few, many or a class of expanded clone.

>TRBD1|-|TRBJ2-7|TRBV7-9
TGTGCCAGCAGCTTAACAGGGGTCTACGAGCAGTACTTC
CASSLTGVYEQYF
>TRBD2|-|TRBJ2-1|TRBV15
TGTGCCACCAGCAGGGTACTAGCGGGGGCCTTTGGTGAGCAGTTCTTC
CATSRVLAGAFGEQFF
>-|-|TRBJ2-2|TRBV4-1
TGCGCCAGCAGCCAAGGAGGGGGCACCGGGGAGCTGTTTTTT
CASSQGGGTGELFF
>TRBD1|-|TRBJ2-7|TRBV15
TGTGCCACCAGCAGAGATGGGACAGTCCCTCTTGAGCAGTACTTC
CATSRDGTVPLEQYF
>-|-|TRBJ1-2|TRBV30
TGTGCCTGGAATCTTAACTATGGCTACACCTTC
CAWNLNYGYTF
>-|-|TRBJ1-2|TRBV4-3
TGCGCCAGCAGCCAAGTTTCAACCAGGCCCCATGGCTACACCTTC
CASSQVSTRPHGYTF
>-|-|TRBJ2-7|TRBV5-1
TGCGCCAGCCTCAGGGGTGCCCCAGACGAGCAGTACTTC
CASLRGAPDEQYF
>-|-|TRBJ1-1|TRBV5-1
TGCGCCAGCAGCCGCGACCCCGGGGGTAACACTGAAGCTTTCTTT
CASSRDPGGNTEAFF
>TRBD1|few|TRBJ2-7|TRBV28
TGTGCCAGCAGTCAAAGACAGGGGTCCTACGAGCAGTACTTC
CASSQRQGSYEQYF
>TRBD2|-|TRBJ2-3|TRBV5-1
TGCGCCAGCAGCCCGGGGACTAGCGGGAGCACTTTGGATACGCAGTATTTT
CASSPGTSGSTLDTQYF
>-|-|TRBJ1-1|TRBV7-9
TGTGCCAGCAGCTCGCGGGAGACGAAAGCTTTCTTT
CASSSRETKAFF
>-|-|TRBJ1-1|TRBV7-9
TGTGCCAGCAGCTTAGAGCAGGGGAACACTGAAGCTTTCTTT
CASSLEQGNTEAFF
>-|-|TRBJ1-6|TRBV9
TGTGCCAGCAGCACCCTTGAGGGTCTTGGGTCACCCCTCCACTTT
CASSTLEGLGSPLHF
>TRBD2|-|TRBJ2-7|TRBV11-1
TGTGCCAGCAGTTTACCCAGAGCGGGGCAGACCTACGAGCAGTACTTC
CASSLPRAGQTYEQYF
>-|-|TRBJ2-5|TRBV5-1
TGCGCCAGCAGCTTGGGGGCCCAAGAGACCCAGTACTTC
CASSLGAQETQYF
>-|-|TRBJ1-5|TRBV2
TGTGCCAGCACTCCGTGGCAAGATCAGCCCCAGCATTTT
CASTPWQDQPQHF
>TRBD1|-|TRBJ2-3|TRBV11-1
TGTGCCAGCAGCCCCAAGGGGGCGCAATCAACGCAGTATTTT
CASSPKGAQSTQYF
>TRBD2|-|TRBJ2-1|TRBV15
TGTGCCACCAGCAGAGATACCCCCGGACTAGCGGATGAGCAGTTCTTC
CATSRDTPGLADEQFF
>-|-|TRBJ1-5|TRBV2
TGTGCCAGCAGTGGGGACATCAATCAGCCCCAGCATTTT
CASSGDINQPQHF
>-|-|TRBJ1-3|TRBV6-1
TGTGCCAGCAGTGAACAGGAGGAGGCTGGAAACACCATATATTTT
CASSEQEEAGNTIYF
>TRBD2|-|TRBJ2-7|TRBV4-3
TGCGCCAGCAGCCAAGATGGCGGGGGAACATCCTACGAGCAGTACTTC
CASSQDGGGTSYEQYF
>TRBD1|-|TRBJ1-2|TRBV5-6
TGTGCCAGCAGCCTGTGGACAGGGGATTGGGTCTACACCTTC
CASSLWTGDWVYTF
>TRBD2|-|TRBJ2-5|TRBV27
TGTGCCATCCCCGGTCCCGGGGGGGGCCGGGAGACCCAGTACTTC
CAIPGPGGGRETQYF
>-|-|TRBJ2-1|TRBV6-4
TGTGCCAGCAGTGAGGAGGGAGACTCCTACAATGAGCAGTTCTTC
CASSEEGDSYNEQFF
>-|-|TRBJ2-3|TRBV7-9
TGTGCCAGCAGCCCGGGGACTTCTAGCACAGATACGCAGTATTTT
CASSPGTSSTDTQYF
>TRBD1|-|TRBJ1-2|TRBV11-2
TGTGCCAGCAGCTTAGGGGGACAGGGGTACTATGGCTACACCTTC
CASSLGGQGYYGYTF
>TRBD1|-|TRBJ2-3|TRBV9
TGTGCCAGCAGCCCGGGACAGCTAAGCACAGATACGCAGTATTTT
CASSPGQLSTDTQYF